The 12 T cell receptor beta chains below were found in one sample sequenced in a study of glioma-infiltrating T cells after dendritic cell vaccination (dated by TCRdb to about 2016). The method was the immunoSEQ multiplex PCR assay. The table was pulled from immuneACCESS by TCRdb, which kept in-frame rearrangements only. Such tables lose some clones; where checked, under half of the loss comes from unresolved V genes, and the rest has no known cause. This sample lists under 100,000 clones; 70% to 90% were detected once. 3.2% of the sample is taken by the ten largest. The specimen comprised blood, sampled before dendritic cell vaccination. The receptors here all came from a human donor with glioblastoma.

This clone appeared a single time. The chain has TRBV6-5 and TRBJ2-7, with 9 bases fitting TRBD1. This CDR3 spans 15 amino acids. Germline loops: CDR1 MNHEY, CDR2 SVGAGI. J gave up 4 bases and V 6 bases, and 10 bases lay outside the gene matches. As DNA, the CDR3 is TGTGCCAGCAGCCAAATTAGGGACAGGGTGTACGAGCAGTACTTC. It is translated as CASSQIRDRVYEQYF.

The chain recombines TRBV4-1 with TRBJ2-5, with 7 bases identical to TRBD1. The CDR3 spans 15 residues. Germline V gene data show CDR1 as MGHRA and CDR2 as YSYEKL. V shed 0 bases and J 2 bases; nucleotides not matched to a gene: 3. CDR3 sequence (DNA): TGCGCCAGCAGCCAAGAGGGGACAGAACAAGAGACCCAGTACTTC. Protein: CASSQEGTEQETQYF.

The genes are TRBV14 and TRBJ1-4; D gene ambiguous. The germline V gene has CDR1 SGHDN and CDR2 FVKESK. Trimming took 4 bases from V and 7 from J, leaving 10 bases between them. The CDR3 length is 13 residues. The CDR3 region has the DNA TGTGCCAGCAGCCGCGGCCAGCGTGAAAAACTGTTTTTT. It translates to CASSRGQREKLFF.

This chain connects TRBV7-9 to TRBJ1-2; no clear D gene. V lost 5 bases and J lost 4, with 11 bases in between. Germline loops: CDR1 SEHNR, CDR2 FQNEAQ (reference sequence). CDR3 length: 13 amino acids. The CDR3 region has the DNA TGTGCCAGCAGCCCCGGGGAGGGCTATGGCTACACCTTC. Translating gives CASSPGEGYGYTF.

In nucleotides, the CDR3 is TGTGCCAGCAGTGTAGGGGGCGAAGAGACCCAGTACTTC. This encodes CASSVGGEETQYF. The chain couples TRBV2 to TRBJ2-5, with TRBD1 identical over 7 bases. The J segment lost 3 bases and the V segment lost 4 bases, leaving 2 bases of the junction unmatched. CDR1 SNHLY and CDR2 FYNNEI come from the germline V gene. The CDR3 is 13 residues long. Based on the CDR3 plus reference TRBV2 and TRBJ2-5, the full variable domain is EPEVTQTPSHQVTQMGQEVILRCVPISNHLYFYWYRQILGQKVEFLVSFYNNEISEKSEIFDDQFSVERPDGSNFTLKIRSTKLEDSAMYFCASSVGGEETQYFGPGTRLLVL.

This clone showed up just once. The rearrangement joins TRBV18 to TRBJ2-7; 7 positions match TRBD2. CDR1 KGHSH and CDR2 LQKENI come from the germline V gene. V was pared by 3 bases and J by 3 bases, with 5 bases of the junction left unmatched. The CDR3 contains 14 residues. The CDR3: CASSPGGTNYEQYF. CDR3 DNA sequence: TGTGCCAGCTCACCCGGGGGGACTAACTACGAGCAGTACTTC.

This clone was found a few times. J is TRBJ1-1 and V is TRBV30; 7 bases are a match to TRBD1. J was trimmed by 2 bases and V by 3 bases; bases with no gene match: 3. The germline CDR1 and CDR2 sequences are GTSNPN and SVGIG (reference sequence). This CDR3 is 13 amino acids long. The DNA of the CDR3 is TGTGCCTGGAGCAGAGGGGGCAACACTGAAGCTTTCTTT. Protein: CAWSRGGNTEAFF.

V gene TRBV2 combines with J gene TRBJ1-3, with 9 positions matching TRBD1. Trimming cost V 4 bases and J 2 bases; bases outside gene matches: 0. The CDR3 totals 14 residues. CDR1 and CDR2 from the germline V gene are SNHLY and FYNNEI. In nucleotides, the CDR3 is TGTGCCAGCAGTGGGGACAGGGCTGGAAACACCATATATTTT. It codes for CASSGDRAGNTIYF.

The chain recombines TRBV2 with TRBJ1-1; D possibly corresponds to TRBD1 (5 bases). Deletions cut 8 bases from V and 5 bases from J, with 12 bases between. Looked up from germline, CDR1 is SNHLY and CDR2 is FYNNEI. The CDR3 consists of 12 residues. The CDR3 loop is CASERGRTEAFF. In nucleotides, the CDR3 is TGTGCCAGCGAGCGGGGACGGACTGAAGCTTTCTTT.

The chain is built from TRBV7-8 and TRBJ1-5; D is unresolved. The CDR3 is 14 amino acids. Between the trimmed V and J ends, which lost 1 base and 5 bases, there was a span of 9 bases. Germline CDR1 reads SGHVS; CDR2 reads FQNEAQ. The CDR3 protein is CASSLDSGYQPQHF. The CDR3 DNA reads TGTGCCAGCAGCTTAGACTCCGGGTATCAGCCCCAGCATTTT.

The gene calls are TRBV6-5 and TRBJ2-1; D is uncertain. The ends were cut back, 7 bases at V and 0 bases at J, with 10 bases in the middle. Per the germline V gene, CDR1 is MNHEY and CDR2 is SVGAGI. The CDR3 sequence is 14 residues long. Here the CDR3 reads CASTPRYSYNEQFF. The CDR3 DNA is TGTGCCAGCACCCCCAGATACTCCTACAATGAGCAGTTCTTC.

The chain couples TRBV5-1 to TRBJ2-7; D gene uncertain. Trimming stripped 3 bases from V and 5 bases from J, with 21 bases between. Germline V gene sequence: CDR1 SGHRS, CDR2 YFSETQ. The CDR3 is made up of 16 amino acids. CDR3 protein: CASSSIPTIEANEQYF. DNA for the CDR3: TGCGCCAGCAGCTCGATCCCTACAATAGAGGCCAACGAGCAGTACTTC.